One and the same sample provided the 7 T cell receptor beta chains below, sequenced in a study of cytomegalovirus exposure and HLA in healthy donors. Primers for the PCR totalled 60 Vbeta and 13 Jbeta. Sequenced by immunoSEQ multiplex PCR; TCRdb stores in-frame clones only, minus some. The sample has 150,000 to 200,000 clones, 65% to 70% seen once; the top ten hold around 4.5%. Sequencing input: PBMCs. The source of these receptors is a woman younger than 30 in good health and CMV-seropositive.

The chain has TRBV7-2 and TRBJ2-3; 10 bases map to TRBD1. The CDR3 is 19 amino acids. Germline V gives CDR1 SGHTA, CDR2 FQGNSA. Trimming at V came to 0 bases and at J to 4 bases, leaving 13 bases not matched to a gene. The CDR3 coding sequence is TGTGCCAGCAGCTTAGCCCGACAGGGGGCCGCGCCGGCCTCAGATACGCAGTATTTT. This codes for CASSLARQGAAPASDTQYF. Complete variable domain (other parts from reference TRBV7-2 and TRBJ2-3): GAGVSQSPSNKVTEKGKDVELRCDPISGHTALYWYRQSLGQGLEFLIYFQGNSAPDKSGLPSDRFSAERTGGSVSTLTIQRTQQEDSAVYLCASSLARQGAAPASDTQYFGPGTRLTVL.

The CDR3 loop is CASSLGQGVGEQFF. CDR3 coding DNA: TGCGCCAGCAGCCTAGGACAGGGGGTAGGTGAGCAGTTCTTC. The genes are TRBV4-3 and TRBJ2-1; TRBD1 agrees at 10 bases. The germline CDR1 and CDR2 sequences are LGHNA and YSLEER. The CDR3 has 14 residues. V dropped 4 bases and J dropped 9; count of bases not matched to a gene: 6.

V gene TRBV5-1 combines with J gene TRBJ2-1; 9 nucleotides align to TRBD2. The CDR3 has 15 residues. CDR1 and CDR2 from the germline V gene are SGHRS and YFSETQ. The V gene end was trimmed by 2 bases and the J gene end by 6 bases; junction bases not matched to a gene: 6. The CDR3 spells CASSLGTSLTNEQFF. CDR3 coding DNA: TGCGCCAGCAGCTTAGGGACTAGCTTAACCAATGAGCAGTTCTTC.

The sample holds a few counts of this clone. Here the CDR3 reads CASSTLTGAKNIQYF. In DNA form, the CDR3 reads TGTGCCAGTAGTACCTTAACGGGAGCCAAAAACATTCAGTACTTC. The V and J genes are TRBV19 and TRBJ2-4; the D is unclear. The CDR3 has 15 residues. Germline CDR1 reads LNHDA; CDR2 reads SQIVND (reference sequence). Trimming cost V 4 bases and J 0 bases, with 10 bases left between them. The full variable domain, completed using reference TRBV19 and TRBJ2-4, is DGGITQSPKYLFRKEGQNVTLSCEQNLNHDAMYWYRQDPGQGLRLIYYSQIVNDFQKGDIAEGYSVSREKKESFPLTVTSAQKNPTAFYLCASSTLTGAKNIQYFGAGTRLSVL.

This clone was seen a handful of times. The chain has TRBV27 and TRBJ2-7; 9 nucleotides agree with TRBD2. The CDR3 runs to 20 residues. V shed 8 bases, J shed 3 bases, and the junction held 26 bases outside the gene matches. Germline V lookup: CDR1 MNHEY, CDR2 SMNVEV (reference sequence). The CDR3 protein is CASRGVNPGLARSRDYEQYF. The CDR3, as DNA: TGTGCCAGCCGGGGTGTAAACCCGGGACTAGCTAGATCCCGAGACTACGAGCAGTACTTC.

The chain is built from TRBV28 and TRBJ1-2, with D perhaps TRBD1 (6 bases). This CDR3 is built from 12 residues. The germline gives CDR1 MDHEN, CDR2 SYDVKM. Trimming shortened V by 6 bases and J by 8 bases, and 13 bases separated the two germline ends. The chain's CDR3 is CASSSTGSGYTF. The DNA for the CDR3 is TGTGCCAGCAGCTCGACAGGTTCGGGCTACACCTTC.

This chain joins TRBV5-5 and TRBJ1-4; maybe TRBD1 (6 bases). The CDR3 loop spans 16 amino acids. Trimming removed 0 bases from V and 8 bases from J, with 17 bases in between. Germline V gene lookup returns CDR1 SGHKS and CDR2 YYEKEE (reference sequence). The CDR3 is CASSLGIGGGGEKLFF. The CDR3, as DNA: TGTGCCAGCAGCTTGGGAATAGGGGGGGGAGGCGAAAAACTGTTTTTT.